This is a list of T cell receptor beta chains from one sample in a study of blood T cell repertoires in COVID-19. Repertoires were generated with immunoSEQ multiplex PCR, while TCRdb's copy carries only in-frame clones and drops some. The repertoire has some 48,000 clones, about 90% of them found once; the top ten carry approximately 23%. Sequencing was performed on peripheral blood. The receptors come from a woman of 80 years or more in a cohort sampled during active or convalescent COVID-19. The CDR3 runs from the conserved cysteine through the conserved F or W. D genes are given only for firm matches. A row's size may be missing; if present it is once, few, many or a size class.

j_call,d_call,v_call,clone_size,cdr3_aa,cdr3_nt
TRBJ2-1,-,TRBV24-1,-,CATSGRSSYNEQFF,TGTGCCACCAGTGGGCGGAGCTCCTACAATGAGCAGTTCTTC
TRBJ2-7,-,TRBV19,-,CASSTPPLGAGEQYF,TGTGCCAGTAGTACGCCCCCCCTAGGGGCAGGCGAGCAGTACTTC
TRBJ2-1,TRBD1,TRBV9,-,CASSVEGASYNEQFF,TGTGCCAGCAGCGTAGAGGGGGCCTCCTACAATGAGCAGTTCTTC
TRBJ1-2,TRBD1,TRBV7-2,-,CASSTDRGSNYGYTF,TGTGCCAGCAGCACGGACAGGGGATCTAACTATGGCTACACCTTC
TRBJ2-5,TRBD1,TRBV12-3/TRBV12-4,-,CASSPGGETQYF,TGTGCCAGCAGTCCAGGGGGAGAGACCCAGTACTTC
TRBJ1-2,-,TRBV3-1/TRBV3-2,few,CASSPTANYGYTF,TGTGCCAGCAGCCCGACAGCTAACTATGGCTACACCTTC
TRBJ2-5,-,TRBV3-1/TRBV3-2,-,CASSQDHAEETQYF,TGTGCCAGCAGCCAAGACCACGCGGAAGAGACCCAGTACTTC
TRBJ1-1,-,TRBV2,once,CASTSEVDTEAFF,TGTGCCAGCACTTCAGAGGTCGACACTGAAGCTTTCTTT
TRBJ2-1,TRBD2,TRBV18,-,CASSLDRLAGGPLDDNEQFF,TGTGCCAGCTCACTCGACCGACTAGCGGGGGGCCCCCTAGACGACAATGAGCAGTTCTTC
TRBJ1-5,-,TRBV6-1,-,CASSEAVNRVGQPQHF,TGTGCCAGCAGTGAAGCGGTGAACAGGGTAGGTCAGCCCCAGCATTTT
TRBJ1-1,-,TRBV12-3/TRBV12-4,few,CASSLFGGWEAFF,TGTGCCAGCAGTTTGTTCGGAGGATGGGAAGCTTTCTTT
TRBJ2-2,TRBD2,TRBV27,-,CASSLYGGASGYTTAGELFF,TGTGCCAGCAGTTTATATGGGGGGGCTAGCGGGTACACTACGGCCGGGGAGCTGTTTTTT
TRBJ1-3,-,TRBV7-9,-,CASSPGASGNTIYF,TGTGCCAGCAGCCCAGGGGCGTCTGGAAACACCATATATTTT
TRBJ1-2,-,TRBV6-5,-,CASRAGLYGYTF,TGTGCCAGCAGAGCGGGCCTCTATGGCTACACCTTC
TRBJ2-5,TRBD2,TRBV3-1/TRBV3-2,-,CASSQETSGYLKTQYF,TGTGCCAGCAGCCAAGAAACTAGCGGCTATTTAAAGACCCAGTACTTC
TRBJ2-3,TRBD2,TRBV6-2/TRBV6-3,-,CASSYAGVADTQYF,TGTGCCAGCAGTTATGCGGGAGTTGCAGATACGCAGTATTTT
TRBJ1-1,-,TRBV7-2,once,CASSLVTGPAEAFF,TGTGCCAGCAGCTTAGTTACAGGCCCCGCTGAAGCTTTCTTT
TRBJ2-5,-,TRBV10-3,-,CAISDRRARETQYF,TGTGCCATCAGTGATAGGAGGGCAAGGGAGACCCAGTACTTC
TRBJ2-7,-,TRBV28,few,CASRSTPPYEQYF,TGTGCCAGCCGCTCGACACCCCCCTACGAGCAGTACTTC
TRBJ2-7,-,TRBV11-2,-,CASSLAGTYEQYF,TGTGCCAGCAGCTTGGCAGGTACCTACGAGCAGTACTTC
TRBJ2-7,-,TRBV5-1,once,CASGSGATYEQYF,TGCGCCAGCGGGAGCGGAGCCACCTACGAGCAGTACTTC
TRBJ2-7,TRBD1,TRBV12-3/TRBV12-4,once,CASRGTAGYEQYF,TGTGCCAGCAGAGGGACAGCTGGATACGAGCAGTACTTC
TRBJ1-1,-,TRBV13,-,CASSSVGEQAFF,TGTGCCAGCAGCTCGGTGGGAGAACAAGCTTTCTTT
TRBJ2-1,TRBD2,TRBV10-3,-,CATTSGNEQFF,TGTGCCACGACTAGCGGCAATGAGCAGTTCTTC
TRBJ2-5,-,TRBV5-5,-,CASSFSSETQYF,TGTGCCAGCAGCTTTTCTTCCGAGACCCAGTACTTC